The 9 T cell receptor beta chains reported below all come from one sample, sequenced in a study of T cell responses to AZD1222 COVID-19 vaccine. Only in-frame clones appear in the TCRdb table, and some are missing; sequencing was by immunoSEQ multiplex PCR. The table has fewer than 110,000 clones, roughly 90% seen once. Sequences were derived from peripheral blood, sampled on day 0 of AZD1222 vaccination. All receptors derive from an adult in good health.

J is TRBJ2-7 and V is TRBV18; D not certain. The germline gives CDR1 KGHSH, CDR2 LQKENI. The CDR3 is 11 residues long. Trimming removed 4 bases at V and 5 bases at J, with 6 bases between. The chain's CDR3 is CASSLSNEQYF. Written as DNA, the CDR3 is TGTGCCAGCTCACTATCAAACGAGCAGTACTTC.

CDR3 sequence reads: CASSNEQGTSYEQYF. CDR3 sequence (DNA): TGTGCCAGCAGCAATGAACAGGGTACGTCCTACGAGCAGTACTTC. The J gene is TRBJ2-7, the V gene TRBV4-2, with a tentative D call TRBD1 (6 bases). Trimming took 5 bases from V and 1 from J, leaving 15 bases between them. The CDR3 covers 15 residues. CDR1 and CDR2 from the germline V gene are LGHNA and YNFKEQ.

The rearrangement links TRBV28 to TRBJ1-1, with D hard to call. V lost 1 base to trimming and J lost 4 bases, with 10 bases between them. Germline assignment: CDR1 MDHEN and CDR2 SYDVKM. This CDR3 has 14 amino acids. The CDR3 here is CASSLSGLGTEAFF. The DNA of the CDR3 is TGTGCCAGCAGTTTATCGGGGTTGGGCACTGAAGCTTTCTTT.

This chain joins TRBV6-2 or TRBV6-3 and TRBJ2-7, with D uncertain. Germline assignment: CDR1 MNHEY and CDR2 SVGEGT. V shed 2 bases and J shed 2 bases, with 13 bases lying between them. This CDR3 is 15 amino acids long. The CDR3 sequence: CASSYNAIFPYEQYF. Here the CDR3 DNA reads TGTGCCAGCAGTTACAACGCTATCTTCCCCTACGAGCAGTACTTC.

The chain recombines TRBV11-2 with TRBJ1-2; the D gene is possibly TRBD1 (5 bases). In germline, CDR1 is SGHAT, CDR2 FQNNGV. CDR3 size: 13 residues. V shed 5 bases and J shed 2 bases, with 9 bases lying between them. The CDR3 protein is CASSPGGNYGYTF. The CDR3 nucleotides are TGTGCCAGCAGCCCGGGGGGGAACTATGGCTACACCTTC.

The chain employs TRBV7-2 and TRBJ1-2; D is possibly TRBD1 (6 bases). Trimming took 0 bases from V and 3 from J, leaving 11 bases between them. The germline gives CDR1 SGHTA, CDR2 FQGNSA. This CDR3 has 15 residues. The CDR3 sequence: CASSLAGRGDYGYTF. The CDR3 nucleotides read TGTGCCAGCAGCTTAGCAGGCAGGGGAGACTATGGCTACACCTTC.

J is TRBJ2-7 and V is TRBV30; tentative D call: TRBD2 (7 bases). The CDR3 is 11 residues long. With 8 bases removed from V and 3 bases from J, the gap between germline ends came to 11 bases. Germline assignment: CDR1 GTSNPN and CDR2 SVGIG (reference sequence). The CDR3 DNA reads as TGTGCCGCGGGGGCGGGCTACGAGCAGTACTTC. Translating it yields CAAGAGYEQYF.

The CDR3 spells CAWSQDRDGNTIYF. DNA of the CDR3: TGTGCCTGGAGTCAAGACAGGGATGGAAACACCATATATTTT. The rearrangement joins TRBV30 to TRBJ1-3; 7 bases fit TRBD1. Germline values: CDR1 GTSNPN, CDR2 SVGIG (reference sequence). Trimming removed 2 bases from V and 3 bases from J; junction bases left unmatched: 4. This CDR3 is 14 amino acids long.

J is TRBJ2-7 and V is TRBV5-1; 8 bases fit TRBD2. With 0 bases clipped from V and 3 bases from J, the junction kept 5 bases outside the gene matches. Germline assignment: CDR1 SGHRS and CDR2 YFSETQ. This CDR3 comprises 15 residues. CDR3 sequence reads: CASSLGGTSVYEQYF. CDR3 sequence (DNA): TGCGCCAGCAGCTTGGGTGGGACTAGTGTCTACGAGCAGTACTTC. Full variable domain (missing parts from reference TRBV5-1 and TRBJ2-7): KAGVTQTPRYLIKTRGQQVTLSCSPISGHRSVSWYQQTPGQGLQFLFEYFSETQRNKGNFPGRFSGRQFSNSRSEMNVSTLELGDSALYLCASSLGGTSVYEQYFGPGTRLTVT.